This T cell receptor (beta chain) was recorded in a study of coeliac disease. Study background: Without high-resolution HLA typing, biased TRBV7-2 usage was queried. General study points: Intraepithelial and lamina propria fractions were not highly pure. Unbiased detection of gliadin-specific T cells was judged not feasible with this approach.

Sequencing used one aliquot of 500,000 or so cells per fraction. Deletions cut 5 bases from V and 7 bases from J, with 12 bases between. Germline-derived CDR1 and CDR2 are DFQATT and SNEGSKA (reference sequence). The CDR3 length is 11 residues. The table lists this clone with a few counts. Its antigen is not identified. Some clones are missing from TCRdb's copy, which holds only in-frame ones; the method was immunoSEQ multiplex PCR. Of just over 1,500 clones listed, roughly two thirds were seen once; the top ten hold 27%. The V and J genes are TRBV20-1 and TRBJ2-7; possible D gene TRBD2, 5 bases. The sample comprised intraepithelial lymphocytes from the gut. This TCR was sampled from a woman aged 45 to 65 with celiac disease on a gluten-free diet. The CDR3 spells CSAGPQREQYF. CDR3 sequence (DNA): TGCAGTGCTGGACCACAGCGGGAGCAGTACTTC.